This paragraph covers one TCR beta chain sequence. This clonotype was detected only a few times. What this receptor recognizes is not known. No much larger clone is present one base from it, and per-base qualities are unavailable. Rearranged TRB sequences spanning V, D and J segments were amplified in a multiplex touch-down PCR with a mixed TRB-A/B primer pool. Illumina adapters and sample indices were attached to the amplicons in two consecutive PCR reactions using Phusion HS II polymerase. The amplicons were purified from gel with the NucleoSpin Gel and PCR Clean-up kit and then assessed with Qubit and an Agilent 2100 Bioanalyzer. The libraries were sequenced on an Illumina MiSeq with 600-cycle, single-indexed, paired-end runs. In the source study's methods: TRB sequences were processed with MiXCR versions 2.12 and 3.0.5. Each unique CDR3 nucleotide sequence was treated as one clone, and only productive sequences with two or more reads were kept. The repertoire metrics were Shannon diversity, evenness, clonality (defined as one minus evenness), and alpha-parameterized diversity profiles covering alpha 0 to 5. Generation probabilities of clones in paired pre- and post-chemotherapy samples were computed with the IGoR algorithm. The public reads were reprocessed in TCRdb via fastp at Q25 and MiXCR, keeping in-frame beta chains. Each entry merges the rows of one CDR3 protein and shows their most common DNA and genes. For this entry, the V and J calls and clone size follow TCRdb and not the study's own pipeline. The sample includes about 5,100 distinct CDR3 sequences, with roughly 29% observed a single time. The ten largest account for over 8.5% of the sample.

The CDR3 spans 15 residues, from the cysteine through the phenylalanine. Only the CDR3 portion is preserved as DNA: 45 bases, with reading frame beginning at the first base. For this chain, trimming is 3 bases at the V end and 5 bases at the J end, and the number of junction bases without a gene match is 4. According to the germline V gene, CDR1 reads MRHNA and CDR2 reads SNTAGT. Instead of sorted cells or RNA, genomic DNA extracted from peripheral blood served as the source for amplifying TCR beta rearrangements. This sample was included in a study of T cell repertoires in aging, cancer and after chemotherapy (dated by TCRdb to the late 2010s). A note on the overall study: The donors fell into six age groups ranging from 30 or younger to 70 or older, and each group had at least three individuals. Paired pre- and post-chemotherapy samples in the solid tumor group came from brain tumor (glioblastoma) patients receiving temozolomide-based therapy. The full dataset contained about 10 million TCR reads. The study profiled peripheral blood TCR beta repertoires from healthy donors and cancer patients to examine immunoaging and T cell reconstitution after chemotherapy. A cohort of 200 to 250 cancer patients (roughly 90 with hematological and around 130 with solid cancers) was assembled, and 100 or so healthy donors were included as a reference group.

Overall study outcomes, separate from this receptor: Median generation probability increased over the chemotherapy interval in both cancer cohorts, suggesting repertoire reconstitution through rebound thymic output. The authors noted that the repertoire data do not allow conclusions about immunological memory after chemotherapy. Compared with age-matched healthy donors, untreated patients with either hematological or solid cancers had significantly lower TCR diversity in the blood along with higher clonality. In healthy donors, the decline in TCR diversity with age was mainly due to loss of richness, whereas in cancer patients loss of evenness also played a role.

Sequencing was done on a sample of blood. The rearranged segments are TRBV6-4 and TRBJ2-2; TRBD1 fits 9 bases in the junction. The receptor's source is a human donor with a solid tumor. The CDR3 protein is CASSDPGQGTGELFF. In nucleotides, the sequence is TGTGCCAGCAGTGATCCGGGACAGGGTACCGGGGAGCTGTTTTTT.